The 25 T cell receptor beta chains presented below share a single source sample, sequenced in a study of technical replicates of blood from a few donors. Profiled with immunoSEQ multiplex PCR; TCRdb holds only in-frame clones, not every one. The sample holds about 84,000 clones, 97% seen once. Material for sequencing was T cells isolated from PBMCs. These receptors all stem from a human donor in good health.

The chain is built from TRBV10-3 and TRBJ2-1; 7 bases align to TRBD1. The V segment lost 6 bases and the J segment 0 bases; nucleotides outside the gene matches: 5. Germline assignment: CDR1 ENHRY and CDR2 SYGVKD. The length of the CDR3 is 15 residues. This chain's CDR3 is CAISPGQPSYNEQFF. CDR3 coding DNA: TGTGCCATCAGCCCGGGACAGCCCTCCTACAATGAGCAGTTCTTC.

This sequence joins TRBV10-3 and TRBJ2-7; 10 positions agree with TRBD2. Germline V lookup: CDR1 ENHRY, CDR2 SYGVKD. V dropped 7 bases and J dropped 6; count of bases not matched to a gene: 9. The CDR3 covers 14 residues. This chain's CDR3 is CAINNRTSGGEQYF. As DNA, the CDR3 is TGTGCCATCAATAACCGGACTAGCGGAGGCGAGCAGTACTTC.

This clone was recorded a few times. V gene TRBV5-1 combines with J gene TRBJ1-5; D is possibly TRBD1 (5 bases). The CDR3 consists of 15 residues. V was clipped by 0 bases and J by 7 bases, with 14 bases between them. Looked up from germline, CDR1 is SGHRS and CDR2 is YFSETQ. The CDR3 protein is CASSLEGGEYQPQHF. DNA for the CDR3: TGCGCCAGCAGCTTGGAAGGAGGGGAGTACCAGCCCCAGCATTTT.

The J gene is TRBJ2-1, the V gene TRBV11-2; D not resolved. The V gene's germline CDR1 is SGHAT and CDR2 FQNNGV. This CDR3 has 16 residues. V lost 0 bases, J lost 5 bases, and 14 bases lay in between. CDR3 DNA sequence: TGTGCCAGCAGCTTAGAGTCTAGATCGGTGGACAATGAGCAGTTCTTC. This translates into CASSLESRSVDNEQFF. Drawing the rest from reference TRBV11-2 and TRBJ2-1, the complete variable domain is EAGVAQSPRYKIIEKRQSVAFWCNPISGHATLYWYQQILGQGPKLLIQFQNNGVVDDSQLPKDRFSAERLKGVDSTLKIQPAKLEDSAVYLCASSLESRSVDNEQFFGPGTRLTVL.

This chain uses TRBV6-1 with TRBJ1-5, with TRBD1 matching 10 bases. Per the germline V gene, CDR1 is MNHNS and CDR2 is SASEGT. V lost 7 bases to trimming and J lost 3 bases; unmatched junction nucleotides: 6. The CDR3 has 15 amino acids. Here the CDR3 reads CASKRTGGTNQPQHF. CDR3 DNA: TGTGCCAGCAAAAGGACAGGGGGGACCAATCAGCCCCAGCATTTT.

The chain couples TRBV7-7 to TRBJ1-3; D perhaps matches TRBD1 (6 bases). The CDR3 spans 17 residues. V shed 2 bases and J shed 3 bases, with 17 bases lying between them. Germline V gives CDR1 SSHAT, CDR2 FNYEAQ (reference sequence). This CDR3 is CASSLKHRTVYGNTIYF. The DNA of the CDR3 is TGTGCCAGCAGCTTAAAACACCGGACAGTTTATGGAAACACCATATATTTT.

J is TRBJ2-1 and V is TRBV14; weak D call: TRBD1 (5 bases). The CDR3 is 15 residues long. Between the trimmed V and J ends, which lost 7 bases and 10 bases, there was a span of 23 bases. Per the germline V gene, CDR1 is SGHDN and CDR2 is FVKESK. This CDR3 reads CASNPQVGVWSEQFF. CDR3 sequence (DNA): TGTGCCAGCAACCCTCAGGTAGGGGTATGGTCCGAGCAGTTCTTC.

The rearrangement joins TRBV27 to TRBJ2-7; 11 nucleotides line up with TRBD2. The CDR3 runs 16 residues. V lost 4 bases to trimming and J lost 3 bases; unmatched junction nucleotides: 8. The germline CDR1 and CDR2 sequences are MNHEY and SMNVEV (reference sequence). This chain's CDR3 is CASSSVGLADIYEQYF. CDR3 DNA: TGTGCCAGCAGTTCCGTGGGACTAGCGGATATCTACGAGCAGTACTTC.

This clone was seen a handful of times. The chain carries TRBV4-1 and TRBJ2-3; unclear D gene. Trimming removed 1 base at V and 4 bases at J, with 3 bases between. This CDR3 region has 12 residues. The germline gives CDR1 MGHRA, CDR2 YSYEKL. The CDR3 loop is CASSQGPDTQYF. The CDR3 DNA sequence: TGCGCCAGCAGCCAAGGGCCAGATACGCAGTATTTT.

This chain links TRBV6-1 with TRBJ1-2; D is possibly TRBD1 (6 bases). CDR3 length: 13 amino acids. Trimming pared 4 bases from V and 5 bases from J, leaving 11 bases between. CDR1 and CDR2 (germline): MNHNS, SASEGT. The CDR3 bases are TGTGCCAGCAGTGTAGGGGGGGGATATGGCTACACCTTC. Protein product: CASSVGGGYGYTF.

This clone was seen a handful of times. The chain uses TRBV6-4 and TRBJ2-7; 8 bases fit TRBD2. The CDR3 contains 14 residues. Germline CDR1 and CDR2: MRHNA and SNTAGT. V lost 1 base, J lost 3 bases, and 2 bases stayed unmatched. The DNA for the CDR3 is TGTGCCAGCAGTGACTTGCGGGGGGACTACGAGCAGTACTTC. Protein sequence: CASSDLRGDYEQYF.

V gene TRBV28 combines with J gene TRBJ2-7, with D possibly TRBD2 on 6 matching bases. Deletions cut 6 bases from V and 7 bases from J, with 34 bases between. This CDR3 comprises 19 residues. Germline V gene data show CDR1 as MDHEN and CDR2 as SYDVKM. The CDR3 loop reads CASSPSTSHRDFVGVEQYF. In DNA form, the CDR3 reads TGTGCCAGCAGCCCAAGCACCTCCCACCGGGACTTCGTAGGGGTTGAGCAGTACTTC.

The rearrangement links TRBV30 to TRBJ1-3, with TRBD1 as a possible D gene (5 bases). Germline CDR1 GTSNPN, CDR2 SVGIG (reference sequence). The CDR3 runs 16 residues. The V end was cut by 3 bases, the J end by 2 bases, with 17 bases between. Written as DNA, the CDR3 is TGTGCCTGGAGCTATTCAGGGTCCGGCACTGGAAACACCATATATTTT. Translated, it gives CAWSYSGSGTGNTIYF.

The chain joins TRBV12-5 to TRBJ2-2; weak D call: TRBD2 (6 bases). The germline V and J ends were trimmed by 5 bases and 6 bases, with 16 bases remaining between them. This CDR3 spans 15 amino acids. Germline CDR1 LGHNT, CDR2 FRNRAP. The CDR3 here is CASGEGQSGAGELFF. The CDR3 DNA is TGTGCTAGTGGTGAAGGCCAGTCGGGGGCCGGGGAGCTGTTTTTT.

The genes are TRBV2 and TRBJ1-5; D not resolved. Trimming took off 2 bases at V and 0 bases at J, with 17 bases between the two ends. The CDR3 length is 18 residues. Germline V CDR1 and CDR2: SNHLY, FYNNEI. CDR3 DNA sequence: TGTGCCAGCAGTGAACTGTCCCGTAACCTCTATAGCAATCAGCCCCAGCATTTT. This encodes CASSELSRNLYSNQPQHF.

The rearrangement uses TRBV7-9 and TRBJ2-7; 8 nucleotides line up with TRBD1. The V gene's germline CDR1 is SEHNR and CDR2 FQNEAQ (reference sequence). V was clipped by 2 bases and J by 4 bases; unmatched bases: 16. CDR3 length: 18 amino acids. The DNA of the CDR3 is TGTGCCAGCAGCTTACGATCCAGGGGGCCCAGGCCCTTTTACGAGCAGTACTTC. Translation gives CASSLRSRGPRPFYEQYF. The complete variable domain, with remaining parts taken from reference TRBV7-9 and TRBJ2-7, reads DTGVSQNPRHKITKRGQNVTFRCDPISEHNRLYWYRQTLGQGPEFLTYFQNEAQLEKSRLLSDRFSAERPKGSFSTLEIQRTEQGDSAMYLCASSLRSRGPRPFYEQYFGPGTRLTVT.

The rearrangement links TRBV4-1 to TRBJ1-1; D is ambiguous. V lost 0 bases and J 1 base, leaving 3 bases between the germline ends. Germline values: CDR1 MGHRA, CDR2 YSYEKL. The length of the CDR3 is 13 residues. The CDR3 loop reads CASSQDRNTEAFF. CDR3 in DNA: TGCGCCAGCAGCCAAGACAGGAACACTGAAGCTTTCTTT.

The chain links TRBV28 to TRBJ2-2; D possibly corresponds to TRBD2 (6 bases). The CDR3 runs to 16 residues. V lost 5 bases to trimming and J lost 5 bases, with 18 bases between them. Germline values: CDR1 MDHEN, CDR2 SYDVKM. DNA of the CDR3: TGTGCCAGCAGTCCACCCGTCGTGGGGAGGACCGGGGAGCTGTTTTTT. Protein product: CASSPPVVGRTGELFF.

The V call is TRBV7-9, the J call TRBJ1-1, with TRBD1 matching over 8 bases. The germline V gene has CDR1 SEHNR and CDR2 FQNEAQ (reference sequence). Losses at the gene ends were 2 bases for V and 2 bases for J; bases not matched to a gene: 16. CDR3 length equals 19 residues. The CDR3, as DNA: TGTGCCAGCAGCTTATGGGTTTTGGGTAGAGGACAGGGAAACACTGAAGCTTTCTTT. It is translated as CASSLWVLGRGQGNTEAFF. Full variable domain (remainder filled in from reference TRBV7-9 and TRBJ1-1): DTGVSQNPRHKITKRGQNVTFRCDPISEHNRLYWYRQTLGQGPEFLTYFQNEAQLEKSRLLSDRFSAERPKGSFSTLEIQRTEQGDSAMYLCASSLWVLGRGQGNTEAFFGQGTRLTVV.

This clone was observed a single time. This chain's CDR3 is CASSQPDVAPRYEQYF. CDR3 sequence (DNA): TGCGCCAGCAGCCAGCCTGACGTAGCGCCGCGCTACGAGCAGTACTTC. The rearrangement links TRBV4-1 to TRBJ2-7, with D possibly being TRBD2 (5 bases). The CDR3 consists of 16 residues. Trimming stripped 3 bases from V and 3 bases from J, with 18 bases between. Germline lookup yields CDR1 MGHRA and CDR2 YSYEKL.

V usage is TRBV7-9 and J usage is TRBJ2-1; TRBD2 might be the D (7 bases). V lost 5 bases to trimming and J lost 4 bases, with 18 bases between them. This CDR3 comprises 16 residues. The germline V gene has CDR1 SEHNR and CDR2 FQNEAQ (reference sequence). This CDR3 is CASSPEGGAWYNEQFF. The CDR3 bases are TGTGCCAGCAGCCCAGAAGGGGGGGCCTGGTACAATGAGCAGTTCTTC.

The chain links TRBV2 to TRBJ2-7; 14 positions match TRBD2. Per germline, CDR1 SNHLY and CDR2 FYNNEI. The CDR3 sequence is 14 residues long. The CDR3 loop reads CARGLAGVPYEQYF. CDR3 DNA: TGTGCTAGGGGACTAGCGGGAGTCCCCTACGAGCAGTACTTC.

The V and J genes are TRBV27 and TRBJ2-1; D may be TRBD2 (6 bases). CDR1 is MNHEY, CDR2 SMNVEV, per germline (reference sequence). Trimming shortened V by 5 bases and J by 9 bases, and 32 bases separated the two germline ends. This CDR3 region has 19 residues. CDR3 loop: CASSDRPGASAGMKLEQFF. CDR3 DNA: TGTGCCAGCAGTGACCGACCCGGGGCTAGCGCCGGGATGAAGCTTGAGCAGTTCTTC.

This clone has only one observation. The genes are TRBV27 and TRBJ2-5; 9 bases map to TRBD1. The CDR3 sequence is 16 residues long. With V trimmed by 5 bases and J by 3 bases, 10 bases remained unmatched. Looked up from germline, CDR1 is MNHEY and CDR2 is SMNVEV (reference sequence). In DNA form, the CDR3 reads TGTGCCAGCAGTATCGGACAGGGGCCGCCTAAAGAGACCCAGTACTTC. This gives the protein CASSIGQGPPKETQYF.

This CDR3 reads CASSPQDRGGEKLFF. CDR3 nucleotides: TGTGCCAGCAGCCCCCAGGACAGGGGAGGAGAAAAACTGTTTTTT. The chain has TRBV7-8 and TRBJ1-4, with TRBD1 matching 9 bases. The ends lost 5 bases at V and 8 bases at J; junction bases unmatched: 9. The germline gives CDR1 SGHVS, CDR2 FQNEAQ. The CDR3 extends over 15 amino acids.